This TCR beta chain derives from a study of cytomegalovirus exposure and HLA in healthy donors. PCR used 60 Vbeta primers and 13 Jbeta primers. Libraries were prepared by immunoSEQ multiplex PCR; TCRdb keeps only in-frame clonotypes and omits some of them. This sample has around 190,000 clones; roughly 90% occur once, and the top ten carry approximately 0.31%. The count of this clone is one. Its specificity is unknown. This CDR3 has 13 residues. V lost 8 bases and J 8 bases, leaving 16 bases between the germline ends. The germline gives CDR1 WNHNN, CDR2 SYGVQD (reference sequence). Study-wide results and limits: Cytomegalovirus-associated status was assigned to approximately 160 TCR beta chains. Versus the approximately 700-donor mean, an Asian-associated ancestry cluster reportedly showed fewer N-insertions in a later analysis. While the bulk of TCR sequences proved rare, some public TCRs turned up in many donors.

Healthy bone marrow donors made up the donors. The V call is TRBV10-1, the J call TRBJ2-1; maybe TRBD1 (6 bases). This TCR came from a woman in her twenties or thirties in good health and CMV-seronegative. Sequencing input: PBMCs. CDR3 sequence reads: CASQAGERHEQFF. The CDR3 DNA reads as TGCGCCAGCCAGGCAGGGGAACGCCATGAGCAGTTCTTC.